This T cell receptor beta chain was sequenced during a study of T-cell reconstitution after alpha-beta-depleted transplantation in children. Molecular barcoding with unique molecular identifiers was used for the TCRbeta library. TCRdb reprocessed the PCR reads via MiXCR and lists one record per CDR3 protein. The sample has approximately 190,000 distinct CDR3 sequences, about 8.4% seen once. Trimming cost V 1 base and J 8 bases, with 3 bases left between them. The CDR3 sequence is 11 residues long. Germline V gene sequence: CDR1 MDHEN, CDR2 SYDVKM. This clonotype was counted a few times. The source is a male patient under 10 years old who had a stem cell transplant for acute myeloid leukemia, so the T cells may come from the graft donor. This chain uses TRBV28 with TRBJ2-1; the D is unclear. The sequencing here drew on PBMCs, mostly from graft donor cells, taken 360 days after TCRalphabeta/CD19-depleted stem cell transplant. The CDR3 protein is CASSLFHEQFF. CDR3 DNA sequence: TGTGCCAGCAGTTTATTCCATGAGCAGTTCTTC.